Listed below are T cell receptor beta chains from one sample, sequenced in a study of T cell responses to AZD1222 COVID-19 vaccine. Profiling relied on immunoSEQ multiplex PCR, and the TCRdb table lists in-frame clones only, not all of them. The table lists 180,000 or so clones, roughly nine tenths of them singletons. The sample was peripheral blood, taken 28 days after the second AZD1222 dose. These receptors came from an adult who received the AZD1222 COVID-19 vaccine. Each CDR3 is given with its conserved first and last residue. The D gene is left open where the match is weak. Part of the rows lack a size; the others show once, few, many or a class for expanded clones.

V gene	J gene	D gene	CDR3 length	clone size	CDR3 protein	CDR3 DNA
TRBV19	TRBJ2-5	.	13	.	CASSPLMGETQYF	TGTGCCAGTAGTCCCCTTATGGGAGAGACCCAGTACTTC
TRBV12-5	TRBJ2-1	TRBD2	20	.	CASGFLPSGRATVSYNEQFF	TGTGCTAGTGGTTTTTTACCTAGCGGGAGGGCCACAGTCTCCTACAATGAGCAGTTCTTC
TRBV10-1	TRBJ2-2	.	13	few	CASSLTETGELFF	TGCGCCAGCAGTCTCACAGAGACCGGGGAGCTGTTTTTT
TRBV6-5	TRBJ1-1	.	12	.	CASSYSGGEAFF	TGTGCCAGCAGTTACTCAGGGGGAGAAGCTTTCTTT
TRBV7-2	TRBJ1-1	.	14	.	CASSEGPMNTEAFF	TGTGCCAGCAGCGAAGGACCCATGAACACTGAAGCTTTCTTT
TRBV6-5	TRBJ1-2	.	13	.	CASSNSPPTGYTF	TGTGCCAGCAGTAACAGCCCCCCGACTGGCTACACCTTC
TRBV3-1/TRBV3-2	TRBJ2-1	TRBD2	15	.	CASSQGTSGRNEQFF	TGTGCCAGCAGCCAAGGGACTAGCGGGAGAAATGAGCAGTTCTTC
TRBV7-9	TRBJ2-1	TRBD2	18	.	CASSLARASGTLYNEQFF	TGTGCCAGCAGCTTAGCGAGGGCTAGCGGGACCCTTTACAATGAGCAGTTCTTC
TRBV18	TRBJ2-1	TRBD2	16	.	CASSLGLAGGYNEQFF	TGTGCCAGCTCATTAGGACTAGCGGGAGGTTACAATGAGCAGTTCTTC
TRBV28	TRBJ1-1	.	14	.	CASSKGGGYTEAFF	TGTGCCAGCAGTAAAGGGGGGGGCTACACTGAAGCTTTCTTT
TRBV19	TRBJ1-5	TRBD1	13	.	CASSPDRDQPQHF	TGTGCCAGTAGTCCCGACAGGGATCAGCCCCAGCATTTT
TRBV2	TRBJ1-5	.	14	.	CASRFTYSNQPQHF	TGTGCCAGCAGGTTCACGTACTCAAATCAGCCCCAGCATTTT
TRBV7-3	TRBJ2-1	TRBD2	15	.	CASSSQAGALNEQFF	TGTGCCAGCAGCTCTCAAGCGGGAGCGTTAAATGAGCAGTTCTTC
TRBV5-5	TRBJ2-7	TRBD1	16	.	CASSHPGTGGTYEQYF	TGTGCCAGCAGCCACCCCGGGACAGGGGGCACCTACGAGCAGTACTTC
TRBV29-1	TRBJ1-4	.	13	.	CSVRDTPNEKLFF	TGCAGCGTACGGGACACCCCGAATGAAAAACTGTTTTTT
TRBV5-6	TRBJ1-2	TRBD1	18	.	CASSLVGTGVILGYGYTF	TGTGCCAGCAGCTTGGTCGGGACAGGGGTGATATTGGGCTATGGCTACACCTTC
TRBV4-3	TRBJ1-3	.	15	.	CASSQDPTGGNTIYF	TGCGCCAGCAGCCAAGACCCTACAGGGGGAAACACCATATATTTT
TRBV12-5	TRBJ2-1	TRBD2	16	.	CASGLGVRGRSNEQFF	TGTGCTAGTGGTTTGGGAGTCCGCGGGAGGAGCAATGAGCAGTTCTTC
TRBV11-3	TRBJ2-1	.	15	.	CASSLEAGSYNEQFF	TGTGCCAGCAGCTTAGAGGCAGGGTCCTACAATGAGCAGTTCTTC
TRBV7-2	TRBJ1-1	TRBD1	15	.	CASSLQGGMNTEAFF	TGTGCCAGCAGCTTACAGGGGGGGATGAACACTGAAGCTTTCTTT
TRBV7-8	TRBJ2-1	TRBD2	18	.	CASSLAGVSGSLYNEQFF	TGTGCCAGCAGCTTAGCAGGGGTGAGCGGGAGCCTCTACAATGAGCAGTTCTTC
TRBV7-3	TRBJ2-3	TRBD2	17	.	CASSLTYAGGSTDTQYF	TGTGCCAGCAGCTTAACTTATGCGGGAGGGAGCACAGATACGCAGTATTTT
TRBV15	TRBJ1-5	.	14	.	CATSSMRGGQPQHF	TGTGCCACCAGCAGTATGAGGGGTGGTCAGCCCCAGCATTTT
TRBV29-1	TRBJ2-5	.	13	.	CSALRKFQETQYF	TGCAGCGCCCTTCGTAAATTTCAAGAGACCCAGTACTTC
TRBV6-2/TRBV6-3	TRBJ2-2	TRBD1	15	.	CASSYGTGNTGELFF	TGTGCCAGCAGTTACGGGACAGGGAACACCGGGGAGCTGTTTTTT
TRBV10-3	TRBJ1-1	.	14	once	CAISGDQGNTEAFF	TGTGCCATCAGTGGGGATCAGGGCAACACTGAAGCTTTCTTT
TRBV5-8	TRBJ1-2	.	15	.	CASSLEQGTGYGYTF	TGTGCCAGCAGCTTGGAGCAGGGGACTGGCTATGGCTACACCTTC
TRBV18	TRBJ1-4	.	15	.	CASSPTTGSNEKLFF	TGTGCCAGCTCACCAACGACAGGATCGAATGAAAAACTGTTTTTT
TRBV28	TRBJ2-7	.	11	once	CASRETYEQYF	TGTGCCAGCAGGGAGACCTACGAGCAGTACTTC
TRBV20-1	TRBJ1-5	.	15	.	CSASRGAGSNQPQHF	TGCAGTGCTAGTAGGGGGGCGGGGAGCAATCAGCCCCAGCATTTT
TRBV4-2	TRBJ2-7	.	14	.	CASSQDQGTYEQYF	TGTGCCAGCAGCCAAGACCAAGGCACCTACGAGCAGTACTTC
TRBV4-1	TRBJ1-4	.	14	.	CASSQDFGTGELFF	TGCGCCAGCAGCCAAGATTTTGGGACCGGAGAACTGTTTTTT
TRBV30	TRBJ2-7	.	14	.	CAWSTGRPPYEQYF	TGTGCCTGGAGTACGGGTCGACCACCCTACGAGCAGTACTTC
TRBV6-4	TRBJ2-2	TRBD2	14	.	CASSVGTSTGELFF	TGTGCCAGCAGTGTTGGGACTAGTACCGGGGAGCTGTTTTTT
TRBV19	TRBJ2-3	.	13	.	CASSITRTDTQYF	TGTGCCAGTAGTATAACCAGAACAGATACGCAGTATTTT
TRBV12-5	TRBJ1-3	.	15	.	CASGFSWGEGNTIYF	TGTGCTAGTGGTTTTTCGTGGGGCGAAGGAAACACCATATATTTT
TRBV6-5	TRBJ1-3	.	13	once	CASRTGSGNTIYF	TGTGCCAGCAGAACAGGGTCTGGAAACACCATATATTTT
TRBV12-3/TRBV12-4	TRBJ2-7	.	12	once	CASSFRGGEQYF	TGTGCCAGCAGTTTTAGGGGGGGAGAGCAGTACTTC
TRBV2	TRBJ2-1	.	13	.	CASSPRSGNEQFF	TGTGCCAGCAGTCCGCGAAGCGGGAATGAGCAGTTCTTC
TRBV2	TRBJ2-1	.	13	.	CASSRTRSNEQFF	TGTGCCAGCAGCCGCACCAGAAGTAATGAGCAGTTCTTC